This TCR beta chain was sequenced in a study of blood T cell repertoires in COVID-19. Study-wide context: The United States, Italy and Spain were the sources of the acute and convalescent COVID-19 samples.

Participants were aged 18 to 89 years from approximately 25 US areas. Cohorts were determined from participant-reported clinical history. J was trimmed by 4 bases and V by 6 bases; bases with no gene match: 4. Germline V CDR1 and CDR2: KGHSH, LQKENI. This CDR3 region has 13 residues. Original methodology: Nucleated cell number was recorded as an estimate derived from reference gene primer amplification. The table came from immunoSEQ multiplex PCR; TCRdb's copy has only in-frame clones and leaves some out. V, J and clone size were drawn from that table, and D and trimming were deduced from the DNA. The sample records approximately 330,000 clones, about 86% being singletons.

The sequencing input was PBMCs or T cells enriched from blood (not recorded which). The rearrangement joins TRBV18 to TRBJ2-3, with 7 bases lining up with TRBD1. This TCR was recovered from a woman between 40 and 50 years old with acute COVID-19. The CDR3 nucleotides are TGTGCCAGCTCGACAGGGTACGCAGATACGCAGTATTTT. It yields the protein CASSTGYADTQYF.